The sequence of this T cell receptor (beta chain) was determined in a study of blood T cell repertoires in COVID-19. Study-wide background: Acute and convalescent COVID-19 specimens originated in the United States, Italy and Spain.

In the study's own analysis: Researchers report that nucleated cell counts were estimated from reference gene primer amplification. The method was immunoSEQ multiplex PCR; TCRdb's version includes in-frame clones alone and lacks a portion of them. The V and J calls and clone size are taken from that table; D and trimming were inferred from the DNA. The profile shows roughly 200,000 clones, roughly four fifths of them singletons. The V end was cut by 1 base, the J end by 3 bases, with 12 bases between. Germline CDR1 and CDR2: SGHVS and FNYEAQ. This CDR3 comprises 15 residues. Sequencing input: peripheral blood. The sequence was obtained from a middle-aged man who had recovered from COVID-19. The J gene is TRBJ1-2, the V gene TRBV7-6; D perhaps matches TRBD1 (6 bases). In DNA, the CDR3 is TGTGCCAGCAGCTTAGACGCACAGGGATACTATGGCTACACCTTC. This sequence encodes CASSLDAQGYYGYTF.